A single sample gave rise to the 2 T cell receptor beta chains below, sequenced in a study of molecular identifiers for immune sequencing clone quantification. TCRdb re-derived calls from the PCR reads in MiXCR, one entry per CDR3 protein. The sample records approximately 630,000 distinct CDR3 sequences, roughly 27% being singletons. The source material was naive CD8+ T cells from blood, with Jurkat cell RNA spiked in. Noted subset: FACS-sorted CD8+CD4-CCR7+CD45RA+ naive T cells. The receptors were sampled from a human donor in good health. Some libraries in this study had Jurkat cell RNA spiked in.

This clonotype was recorded a few times. This sequence may be a read error, since a much larger clone differs from it by one base. The rearrangement links TRBV29-1 to TRBJ2-5, with D tentatively TRBD2 (5 bases). The ends were cut back, 3 bases at V and 1 base at J, with 12 bases in the middle. Germline CDR1 is SQVTM and CDR2 is ANQGSEA. This CDR3 contains 14 residues. CDR3: CSVELAWGQETQYF. The CDR3 DNA sequence: TGCAGCGTTGAGTTAGCGTGGGGCCAAGAGACCCAGTACTTC.

A note on this clonotype: A read error may be the cause here, since a much bigger clone is one base away. CDR3 in amino acids: CASSFPGDEQYF. The CDR3 region has the DNA TGTGCCAGCAGTTTCCCCGGGGACGAGCAGTACTTC. This chain links TRBV28 with TRBJ2-7; possible D gene TRBD2, 5 bases. Germline loops: CDR1 MDHEN, CDR2 SYDVKM. The CDR3 covers 12 residues. V gave up 3 bases and J gave up 5 bases, with 8 bases separating them.